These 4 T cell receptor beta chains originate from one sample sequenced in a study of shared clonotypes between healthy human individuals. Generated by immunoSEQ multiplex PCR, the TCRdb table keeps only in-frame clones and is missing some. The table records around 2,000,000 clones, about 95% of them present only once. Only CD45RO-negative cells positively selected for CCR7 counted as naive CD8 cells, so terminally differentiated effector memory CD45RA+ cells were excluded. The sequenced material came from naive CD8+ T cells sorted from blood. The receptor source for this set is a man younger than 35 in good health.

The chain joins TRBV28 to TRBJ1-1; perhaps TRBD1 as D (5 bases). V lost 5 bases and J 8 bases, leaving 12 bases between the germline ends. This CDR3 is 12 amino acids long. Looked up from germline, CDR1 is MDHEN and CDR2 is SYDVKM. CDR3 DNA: TGTGCCAGCAGTCCGAGGGGTATCGAAGCTTTCTTT. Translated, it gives CASSPRGIEAFF.

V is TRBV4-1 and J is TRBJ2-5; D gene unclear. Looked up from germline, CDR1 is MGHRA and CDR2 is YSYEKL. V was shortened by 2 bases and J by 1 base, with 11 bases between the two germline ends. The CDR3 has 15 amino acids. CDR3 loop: CASSQRMGTQETQYF. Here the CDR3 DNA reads TGCGCCAGCAGCCAAAGGATGGGTACCCAAGAGACCCAGTACTTC.

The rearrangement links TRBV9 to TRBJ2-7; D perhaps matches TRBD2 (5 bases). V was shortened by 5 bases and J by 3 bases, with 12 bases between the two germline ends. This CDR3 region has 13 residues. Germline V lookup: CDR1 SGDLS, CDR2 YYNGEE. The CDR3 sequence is CASSQEGSYEQYF. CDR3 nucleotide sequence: TGTGCCAGCAGTCAAGAGGGCAGCTACGAGCAGTACTTC.

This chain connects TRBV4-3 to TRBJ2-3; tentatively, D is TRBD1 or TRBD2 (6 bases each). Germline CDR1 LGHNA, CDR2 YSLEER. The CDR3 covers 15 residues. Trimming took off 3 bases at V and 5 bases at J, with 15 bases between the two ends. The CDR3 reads CASSHVPGAQDTQYF. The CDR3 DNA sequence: TGCGCCAGCAGCCACGTGCCGGGGGCCCAAGATACGCAGTATTTT.